These T cell receptor beta chains were read from a single sample in a study of technical replicates of blood from several donors. Only in-frame clones appear in the TCRdb table, and some are missing; sequencing was by immunoSEQ multiplex PCR. The table lists roughly 70,000 clones, around 95% of them singletons. The sequenced sample consisted of T cells isolated from PBMCs. These receptors were obtained from a human donor in good health. The conserved cysteine and the conserved F or W are not part of the CDR3 here. Each record gives: V gene, J gene, CDR3 protein.

>TRBV20-1|TRBJ2-7
SASQYEQY
>TRBV2|TRBJ2-1
ASTGAPGLALNEQF
>TRBV11-3|TRBJ2-7
ASSLDGSFEQY
>TRBV5-4|TRBJ2-7
ASSSDRGPYEQY
>TRBV6-6|TRBJ1-3
ASSYSGQGNTIY
>TRBV29-1|TRBJ1-2
SVQGQGRNGYT
>TRBV6-5|TRBJ2-1
ASSFNRGPHNEQF
>TRBV27|TRBJ1-2
ASSFDRISGYT
>TRBV2|TRBJ2-5
ASSVKREVKTQY
>TRBV13|TRBJ2-1
ASSPRSENEQF
>TRBV6-6|TRBJ2-7
ASSGGLANEQY
>TRBV29-1|TRBJ1-2
SVRTGANYGYT
>TRBV15|TRBJ2-5
ATGKLAGGPETQY
>TRBV9|TRBJ2-1
ASSVVALAGGREQF
>TRBV9|TRBJ1-4
ASSPRTGNEKLF
>TRBV18|TRBJ1-1
ASSPPRSRLEAF
>TRBV10-3|TRBJ2-5
AISAGRGLETQY
>TRBV28|TRBJ1-2
ASSLGGQKLYGYT
>TRBV7-9|TRBJ1-1
ASSPDWNTEAF
>TRBV2|TRBJ2-6
ARDRGVTGANVLT
>TRBV29-1|TRBJ2-5
SVEKGYQETQY
>TRBV27|TRBJ2-7
ASGVILGLGAYEQY
>TRBV7-6|TRBJ1-1
ASSSGTNTEAF
>TRBV18|TRBJ2-7
ASSLTTGGDEQY
>TRBV14|TRBJ2-7
ASSSGTGGFEQY
>TRBV15|TRBJ2-2
ATSQVAGELF
>TRBV30|TRBJ2-7
AWGHSYEQY
>TRBV7-9|TRBJ2-1
AILGGSRNEQF
>TRBV30|TRBJ1-1
AWTRGLNTEAF